The rows below give T cell receptor beta chains drawn from one sample of a study of post-analysis software for immune sequencing data. Each CDR3 protein is one row after TCRdb ran MiXCR on the PCR reads. The sample holds fewer than 550,000 distinct CDR3 sequences, around 36% seen once. Sequenced input: blood. The source of these receptors is a girl aged 2-17 years with multiple sclerosis. The conserved cysteine and the conserved F or W are not part of the CDR3 here. The D gene is left open where the match is weak.

j_gene,d_gene,v_gene,CDR3aa
TRBJ2-5,.,TRBV10-2,ASSEGPQGGYQETQY
TRBJ1-2,TRBD1,TRBV5-1,ASSVGTGKVGYT
TRBJ2-3,.,TRBV29-1,SVEDHTLVTDTQY
TRBJ2-3,TRBD1,TRBV11-2,ASSLGGGQGGTDTQY
.,TRBD1,TRBV12-3/TRBV12-4,ASSPHPLGTDYEQY
TRBJ2-5,TRBD2,TRBV7-9,ASSLVPGPGGETQY
TRBJ2-1,TRBD2,TRBV6-5,ASSWTSGNEQF
TRBJ1-6,.,TRBV4-1,ASSQGNGRLNNSPLH
TRBJ1-5,.,TRBV5-5,ASSPVLHGGLDQPQH
TRBJ2-3,TRBD2,TRBV6-1,ASSELAGGDAVKYTQY
TRBJ2-5,TRBD2,TRBV6-1,ASRIGQALAGGPETQY
TRBJ1-2,TRBD1,TRBV20-1,SAPSTGAVGYGYT
TRBJ2-5,.,TRBV7-2,ASAVAWGQETQY
TRBJ2-3,TRBD2,TRBV6-4,ASSEGTSGGSDTQY
TRBJ2-1,TRBD1,TRBV9,ASSYVGQPKQF
TRBJ1-5,.,TRBV5-1,ASRVGSERNQPQH
TRBJ2-7,.,TRBV29-1,SVGREDNEQY
TRBJ2-3,.,TRBV20-1,SARAVNLHTSGTQY